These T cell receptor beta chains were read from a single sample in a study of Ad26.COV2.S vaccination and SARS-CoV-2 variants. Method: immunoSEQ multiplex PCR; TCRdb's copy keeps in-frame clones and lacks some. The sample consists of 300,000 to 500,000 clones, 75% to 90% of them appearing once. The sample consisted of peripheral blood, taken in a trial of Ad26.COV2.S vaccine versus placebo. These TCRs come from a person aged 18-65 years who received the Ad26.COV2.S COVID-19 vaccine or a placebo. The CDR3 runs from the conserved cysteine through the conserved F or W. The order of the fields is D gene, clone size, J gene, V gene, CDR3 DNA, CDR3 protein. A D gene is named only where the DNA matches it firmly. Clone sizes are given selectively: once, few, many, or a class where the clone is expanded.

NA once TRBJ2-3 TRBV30 TGTGCCTGGAAATACGGTGGGAGTGAAGATACGCAGTATTTT CAWKYGGSEDTQYF
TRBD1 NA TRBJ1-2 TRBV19 TGTGCCGGCGTCCAGGGGGCTAACTATGGCTACACCTTC CAGVQGANYGYTF
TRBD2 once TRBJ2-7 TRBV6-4 TGTGCCAGCAGTGACCTAGCGGGGTCCTCCTACGAGCAGTACTTC CASSDLAGSSYEQYF
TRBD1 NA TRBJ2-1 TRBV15 TGTGCCACCAGCAGAGGGGACAGCTCCTACAATGAGCAGTTCTTC CATSRGDSSYNEQFF
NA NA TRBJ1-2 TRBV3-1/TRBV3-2 TGTGCCAGCAGCCAAGAGGGGGATGCCTACACCTTC CASSQEGDAYTF
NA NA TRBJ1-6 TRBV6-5 TGTGCCAGCGCCCGGAGCTCCTATAATTCACCCCTCCACTTT CASARSSYNSPLHF
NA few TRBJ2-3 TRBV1 TGCACCAGCAGCCAGATGGGCAGGCGCCGACCCACAGATACGCAGTATTTT CTSSQMGRRRPTDTQYF
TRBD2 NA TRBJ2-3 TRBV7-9 TGTGCCAGCAGCTTAGCGATACTAGCGGGGAGGTCAGATACGCAGTATTTT CASSLAILAGRSDTQYF
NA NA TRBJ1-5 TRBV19 TGTGCCAGTAGATCATCCGGGGTAGGCAATCAGCCCCAGCATTTT CASRSSGVGNQPQHF
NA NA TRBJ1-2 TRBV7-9 TGTGCCAGCAGCTTAGAACGGAGCGCCTATGGCTACACCTTC CASSLERSAYGYTF
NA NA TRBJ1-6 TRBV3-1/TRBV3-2 TGTGCCAGCAGCCAAGATTATCCACCCCTCCACTTT CASSQDYPPLHF
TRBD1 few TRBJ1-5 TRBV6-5 TGTGCCGACAGGGGGCGAGGCAATCAGCCCCAGCATTTT CADRGRGNQPQHF
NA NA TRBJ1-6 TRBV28 TGTGCCAGCAGTTTCCAGGGATTGCCCCTCCACTTT CASSFQGLPLHF
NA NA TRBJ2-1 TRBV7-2 TGTGCCAGCAGCCCCGCCTACAATGAGCAGTTCTTC CASSPAYNEQFF
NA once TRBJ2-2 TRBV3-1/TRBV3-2 TGTGCCAGCAGCCACAAGGGGCGGACCACGGAGCTGTTTTTT CASSHKGRTTELFF
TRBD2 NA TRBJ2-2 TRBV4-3 TGCGCCAGCAGCGCGCTAGCGGGAGGGTCCGGGGAGCTGTTTTTT CASSALAGGSGELFF
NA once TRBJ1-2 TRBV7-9 TGTGCCAGCAGCTTAGTGTTCTCTGCCTGGATCTATGGCTACACCTTC CASSLVFSAWIYGYTF
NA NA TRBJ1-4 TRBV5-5 TGTGCCAGCACCCGTGACACCATTGCTGAAAAACTGTTTTTT CASTRDTIAEKLFF
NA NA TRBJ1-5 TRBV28 TGTGCCAGCAGTTGGGTGGGGGTTAACAGCAATCAGCCCCAGCATTTT CASSWVGVNSNQPQHF
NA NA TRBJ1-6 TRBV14 TGTGCCAGCAGACCTTCGGGACCCTATAATTCACCCCTCCACTTT CASRPSGPYNSPLHF
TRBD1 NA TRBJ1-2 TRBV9 TGTGCCAGCAGCGTAGTAGGACAGGGTATGGGTGGCTACACCTTC CASSVVGQGMGGYTF
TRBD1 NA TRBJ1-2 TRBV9 TGTGCCAGCAGCGTAGACAGGGGTGGCTACACCTTC CASSVDRGGYTF
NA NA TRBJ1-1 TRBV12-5 TGTGCTAGTGGTTTGGCTTCGGGGGGGATTGTCGCTGAAGCTTTCTTT CASGLASGGIVAEAFF
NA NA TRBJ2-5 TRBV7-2 TGTGCCAGCAGCTTCCCGGACAGCTTACAAGAGACCCAGTACTTC CASSFPDSLQETQYF
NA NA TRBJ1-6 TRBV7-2 TGTGCCAGCAGCCCCGACACTGTTTATAATTCACCCCTCCACTTT CASSPDTVYNSPLHF
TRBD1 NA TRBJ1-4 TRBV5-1 TGCGCCAGCAGCCCGGGACAGCTTAATGAAAAACTGTTTTTT CASSPGQLNEKLFF
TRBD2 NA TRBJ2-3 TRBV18 TGTGCCAGCTCACCACCGCGGGGGGGCCCAACAGATACGCAGTATTTT CASSPPRGGPTDTQYF
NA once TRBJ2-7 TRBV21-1 TGTGCCAGCAGGTTGAGTCTAGCGGGGGGCCCTGAAGCGGTCTCCTACGAGCAGTACTTC CASRLSLAGGPEAVSYEQYF
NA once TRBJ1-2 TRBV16 TGTGCCAGCAGCCGAGGGAAATTTACAGGGCGGGTGGAAGGCTACACCTTC CASSRGKFTGRVEGYTF
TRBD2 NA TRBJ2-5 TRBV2 TGTGCCAGCAGCGGGATCATATTATACTCCGGGACTAGCGGAGAGACCCAGTACTTC CASSGIILYSGTSGETQYF
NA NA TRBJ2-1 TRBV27 TGTGCCAGCAGTTCCAGACTCCGAAGCTCCTACAATGAGCAGTTCTTC CASSSRLRSSYNEQFF
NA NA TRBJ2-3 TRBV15 TGTGCCACCAGCAGATCCCAGGGTTGGGCAGATACGCAGTATTTT CATSRSQGWADTQYF
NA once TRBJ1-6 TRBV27 TGTGCCAGCAGACTCCAGGGGTTAGGACCCCTCCACTTT CASRLQGLGPLHF
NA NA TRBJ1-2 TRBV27 TGTGCCAGCAGTTTATCGGCAGGGTGGGGCTACACCTTC CASSLSAGWGYTF
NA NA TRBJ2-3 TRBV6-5 TGTGCCAGCAGCCAAAATCAGCGGGATACGCAGTATTTT CASSQNQRDTQYF
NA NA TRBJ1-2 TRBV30 TGTGCCTGGAGTGTTGAGGGGAACTATGGCTACACCTTC CAWSVEGNYGYTF
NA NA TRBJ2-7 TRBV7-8 TGTGCCAGCAGCTTAGAGCGGGTATTCGCGTCGCGCGAGCAGTACTTC CASSLERVFASREQYF
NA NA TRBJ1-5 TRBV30 TGTGCCTGGAGCGGTGGTAGCAATCAGCCCCAGCATTTT CAWSGGSNQPQHF
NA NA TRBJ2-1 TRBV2 TGTGCCAGCAGTGAGAAGGGCCTCACCTCCTACAATGAGCAGTTCTTC CASSEKGLTSYNEQFF
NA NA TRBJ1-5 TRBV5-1 TGCGCCAGCAGCTTTGATAGCAATCAGCCCCAGCATTTT CASSFDSNQPQHF
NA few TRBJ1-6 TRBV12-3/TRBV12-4 TGTGCCAGCAGTCCCGACACTTCACCCCTCCACTTT CASSPDTSPLHF
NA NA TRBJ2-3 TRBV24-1 TGTGCCACCAGTGAGACCCGGCGGGGTGGGACAGATACGCAGTATTTT CATSETRRGGTDTQYF
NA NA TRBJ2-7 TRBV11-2 TGTGCCAGCAGCTTAGGGTCTAGCTCCTACGAGCAGTACTTC CASSLGSSSYEQYF
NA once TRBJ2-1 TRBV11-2 TGTGCCAGCAGCCCCACGGGTGCTGAGCAGTTCTTC CASSPTGAEQFF
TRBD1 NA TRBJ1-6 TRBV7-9 TGTGCCAGCAGCATTCAGGGGGTTCATTCACCCCTCCACTTT CASSIQGVHSPLHF
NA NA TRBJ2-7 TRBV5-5 TGTGCCAGCAGCGTCGGGACGAACTCCTACGAGCAGTACTTC CASSVGTNSYEQYF
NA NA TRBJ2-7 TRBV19 TGTGCCAGTAGTATGGGGGAGTTCGAGCAGTACTTC CASSMGEFEQYF